This entry concerns a single TCR beta chain. This record belongs to a study of shared clonotypes between healthy human individuals. Clones were read by immunoSEQ multiplex PCR, and TCRdb kept only the in-frame ones, dropping some. Of 1,400,000 or so clones detected, approximately 98.5% appear once; the ten largest clones hold under 0.45%. The germline V gene has CDR1 SGHRS and CDR2 YFSETQ. The ends lost 3 bases at V and 1 base at J; junction bases unmatched: 5. The CDR3 loop spans 16 amino acids. The sequence derives from a man aged 25 to 40 in good health. The sequencing sample was made of naive CD4+ T cells sorted from blood. Subset specified: CD45RA+ positively selected. The rearrangement joins TRBV5-1 to TRBJ2-5; 11 bases match TRBD2. CDR3 nucleotides: TGCGCCAGCAGCTCCTATAGCGGGAGGGCCCAAGAGACCCAGTACTTC. As protein: CASSSYSGRAQETQYF.